This T cell receptor beta chain originates from a study of blood T cell repertoires in COVID-19 (dated by TCRdb to 2019 to 2021). Describing the broader study: Samples from collaborators originated in the United States, Italy and Spain and spanned both the acute and convalescent phases of COVID-19. The prospective study material was composed of cDNA or gDNA derived from T cells, B-cell-depleted T cells, or PBMCs. Where available, HLA class I and class II types were obtained from metadata supplied by the sample provider rather than from assay-based typing. Sample metadata almost always included a de-identified subject ID, COVID-19 status, age in years and sex. The dataset comprised deeply sampled blood TCRbeta repertoires from subjects exposed to, actively infected with, or recovered from COVID-19. The samples were drawn from two sources: the first 160 participants of the ongoing ImmuneRACE study, and 950 to 1,500 subjects contributed by 6 global collaborators. A freely available public database, intended as a resource for researchers studying the immune response to SARS-CoV-2, is where the repertoires were released.

As to this clone: What this receptor recognizes is not known. The sample holds no much larger clone one base away, and base qualities are not on file.

Here is what the overall study found, with its caveats: Clinical and demographic metadata were provided uncurated, with the amount varying by source and participant.

The CDR3 holds 15 amino acids from the cysteine to the phenylalanine. Kept here is only the CDR3 DNA, which spans 45 bases and is read in frame from base 1. The CDR1 and CDR2 encoded by the germline V gene (reference sequence) are LGHDT and YNNKEL. V loses 1 base at its end and J loses 8 bases; junction bases beyond the gene matches: 6. Collaborating institutions collected whole blood in K2EDTA tubes following their own protocols. For TCRbeta analysis, collaborators shipped samples as frozen whole blood, isolated PBMCs, or DNA extracted from either of those sample types. The immunoSEQ Assay, a bias-controlled multiplex PCR, was used to amplify TCRbeta CDR3 regions from genomic DNA. The authors' analysis ran thus. The number of nucleated cells in each sample was estimated by amplification of reference gene primers within the assay. Sequence reads were collapsed and filtered to measure the absolute abundance of every unique TCRbeta CDR3 rearrangement. For each sample, productive Simpson clonality was calculated by taking the square root of Simpson's diversity index across productive rearrangements. TCRdb took over this immuneACCESS table, retaining in-frame rearrangements with V and J assigned. Such tables are incomplete; in checked studies, under half of the missing clones stem from an unresolved V gene, and the remainder is unexplained. D and trimming were read from the DNA, whereas the V and J calls and clone size are those reported in that table. The sample data list about 140,000 clones, and about four fifths of these were observed just once. The ten largest account for around 1.5% of the sample.

The chain was built from TRBV3-1 (or the pseudogene TRBV3-2) and TRBJ1-4; 8 junctional bases match TRBD1. Sequencing used peripheral blood. The sequence came from a human donor in a cohort sampled during active COVID-19. CDR3 loop: CASSQADRGGEKLFF. At the DNA level, the sequence is TGTGCCAGCAGCCAAGCAGACAGGGGCGGAGAAAAACTGTTTTTT.